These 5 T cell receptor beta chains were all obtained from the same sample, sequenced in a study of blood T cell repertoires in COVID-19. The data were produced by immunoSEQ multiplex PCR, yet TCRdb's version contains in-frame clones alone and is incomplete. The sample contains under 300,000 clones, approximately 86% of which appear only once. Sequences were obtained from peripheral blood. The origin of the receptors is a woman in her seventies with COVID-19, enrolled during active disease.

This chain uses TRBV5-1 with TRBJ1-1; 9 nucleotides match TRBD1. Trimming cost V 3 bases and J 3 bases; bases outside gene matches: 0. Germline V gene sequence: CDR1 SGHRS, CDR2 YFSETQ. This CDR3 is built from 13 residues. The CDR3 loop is CASSWDRDTEAFF. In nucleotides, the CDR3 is TGCGCCAGCAGCTGGGACAGGGACACTGAAGCTTTCTTT.

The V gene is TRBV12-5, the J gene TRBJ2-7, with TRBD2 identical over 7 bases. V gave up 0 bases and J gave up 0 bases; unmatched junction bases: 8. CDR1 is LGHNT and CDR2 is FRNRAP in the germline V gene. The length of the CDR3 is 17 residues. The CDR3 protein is CASGLVLGRGTSYEQYF. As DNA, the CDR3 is TGTGCTAGTGGTTTGGTACTGGGGAGGGGAACCTCCTACGAGCAGTACTTC.

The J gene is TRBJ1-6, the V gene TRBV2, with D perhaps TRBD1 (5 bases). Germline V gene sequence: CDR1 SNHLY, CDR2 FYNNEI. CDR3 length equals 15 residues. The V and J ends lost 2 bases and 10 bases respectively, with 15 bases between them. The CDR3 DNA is TGTGCCAGCAGTGAATGGTCGGGGGTTCAGTCACCCCTCCACTTT. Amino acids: CASSEWSGVQSPLHF.

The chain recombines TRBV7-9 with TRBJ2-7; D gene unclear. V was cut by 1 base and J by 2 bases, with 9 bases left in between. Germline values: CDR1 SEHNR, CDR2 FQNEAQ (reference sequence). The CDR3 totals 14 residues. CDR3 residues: CASSLGNRAYEQYF. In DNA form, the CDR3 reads TGTGCCAGCAGCTTAGGTAACAGAGCCTACGAGCAGTACTTC.

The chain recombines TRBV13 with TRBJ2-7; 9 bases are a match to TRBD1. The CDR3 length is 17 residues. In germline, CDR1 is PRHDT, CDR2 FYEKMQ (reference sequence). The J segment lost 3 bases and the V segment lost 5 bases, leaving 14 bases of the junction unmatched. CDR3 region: CASSPTGIGTGHYEQYF. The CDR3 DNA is TGTGCCAGCAGCCCCACAGGGATTGGGACAGGGCACTACGAGCAGTACTTC.